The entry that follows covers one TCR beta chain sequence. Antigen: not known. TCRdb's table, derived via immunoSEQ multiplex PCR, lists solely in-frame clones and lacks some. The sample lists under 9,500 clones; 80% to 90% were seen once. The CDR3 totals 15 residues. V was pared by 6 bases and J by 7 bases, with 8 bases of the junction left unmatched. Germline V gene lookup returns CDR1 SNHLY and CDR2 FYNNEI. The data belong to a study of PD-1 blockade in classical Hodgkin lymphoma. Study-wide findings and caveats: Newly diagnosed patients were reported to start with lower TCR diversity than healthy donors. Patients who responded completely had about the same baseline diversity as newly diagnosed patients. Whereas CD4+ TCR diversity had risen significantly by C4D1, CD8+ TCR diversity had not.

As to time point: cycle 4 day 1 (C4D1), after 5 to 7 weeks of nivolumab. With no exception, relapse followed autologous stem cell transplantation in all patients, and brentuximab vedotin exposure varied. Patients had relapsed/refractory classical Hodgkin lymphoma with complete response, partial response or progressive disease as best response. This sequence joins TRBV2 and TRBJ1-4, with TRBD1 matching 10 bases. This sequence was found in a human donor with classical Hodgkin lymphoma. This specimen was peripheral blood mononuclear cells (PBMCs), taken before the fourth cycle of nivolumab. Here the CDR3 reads CASSSTGQGVEKLFF. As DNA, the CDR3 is TGTGCCAGCAGCTCAACTGGACAGGGGGTTGAAAAACTGTTTTTT.